This is a list of T cell receptor beta chains from one sample in a study of blood T cell repertoires in COVID-19. Sequencing used immunoSEQ multiplex PCR; TCRdb keeps in-frame clones, though not all of them. There are a few hundred thousand clones in the sample; about 88% occur only once, and approximately 3.7% lies in the top ten. Sequenced input: peripheral blood. The receptors come from a man aged 60-69 years who had recovered from COVID-19. The CDR3 runs from the conserved cysteine through the conserved F or W. D genes are given only for firm matches. Clone sizes are given selectively: once, few, many, or a class where the clone is expanded.

V	J	size	D	CDR3	DNA
TRBV19	TRBJ1-6	-	TRBD1	CASSFGTGQPLHF	TGTGCCAGTAGTTTCGGGACAGGGCAACCCCTCCACTTT
TRBV12-5	TRBJ2-1	-	-	CASGPQGSGREQFF	TGTGCTAGTGGCCCCCAGGGTTCTGGTCGTGAGCAGTTCTTC
TRBV24-1	TRBJ2-4	-	TRBD2	CATSDGTSGGIAKNIQYF	TGTGCCACCAGTGACGGGACTAGCGGGGGCATAGCCAAAAACATTCAGTACTTC
TRBV15	TRBJ1-2	-	TRBD1	CATSRTGGAGYTF	TGTGCCACCAGCCGGACAGGGGGCGCGGGCTACACCTTC
TRBV15	TRBJ2-7	-	-	CATSSGYEQYF	TGTGCCACCAGCAGCGGGTACGAGCAGTACTTC
TRBV3-1/TRBV3-2	TRBJ2-3	-	TRBD1	CASSRDRGWTDTQYF	TGTGCCAGCAGCCGGGACAGGGGGTGGACAGATACGCAGTATTTT
TRBV5-1	TRBJ1-2	-	TRBD1	CASSPPAGQAFGYTF	TGCGCCAGCAGCCCCCCCGCGGGACAGGCTTTTGGCTACACCTTC
TRBV5-1	TRBJ1-6	-	TRBD1	CASSLAETGVSPLHF	TGCGCCAGCAGCTTGGCCGAGACAGGGGTCTCACCCCTCCACTTT
TRBV5-1	TRBJ2-2	-	-	CASSNLGRGGTDTGELFF	TGCGCCAGCAGCAATCTAGGGCGCGGGGGGACAGACACCGGGGAGCTGTTTTTT
TRBV7-3	TRBJ1-4	-	-	CASSLSGATNEKLFF	TGTGCCAGCAGCTTATCCGGGGCAACTAATGAAAAACTGTTTTTT
TRBV27	TRBJ2-1	-	-	CASSFRARSYNEQFF	TGTGCCAGCAGTTTCAGGGCACGCTCCTACAATGAGCAGTTCTTC
TRBV6-6	TRBJ2-2	-	-	CASSRRDPNTGELFF	TGTGCCAGCAGTCGCCGGGATCCTAACACCGGGGAGCTGTTTTTT
TRBV19	TRBJ1-6	-	TRBD1	CASSIRQGAYNSPLHF	TGTGCCAGTAGTATCCGACAGGGGGCGTATAATTCACCCCTCCACTTT
TRBV18	TRBJ2-7	-	TRBD1	CASSLRTGYNEQYF	TGTGCCAGCTCACTCCGGACAGGGTATAACGAGCAGTACTTC
TRBV3-1/TRBV3-2	TRBJ2-5	-	TRBD1	CASSLRTGPETQYF	TGTGCCAGCAGCCTTCGGACAGGGCCAGAGACCCAGTACTTC
TRBV14	TRBJ1-4	once	TRBD1	CASSPGTAATNEKLFF	TGTGCCAGCAGCCCGGGGACAGCAGCAACTAATGAAAAACTGTTTTTT
TRBV5-1	TRBJ2-7	-	-	CASSLRGRGYEQYF	TGCGCCAGCAGCTTACGGGGCAGGGGTTACGAGCAGTACTTC
TRBV4-2	TRBJ2-7	-	-	CASSPDSSYEQYF	TGTGCCAGCAGCCCCGACAGCTCCTACGAGCAGTACTTC
TRBV20-1	TRBJ1-1	-	-	CSASDRMNTEAFF	TGCAGTGCTAGTGACAGGATGAACACTGAAGCTTTCTTT
TRBV5-8	TRBJ1-6	-	-	CASSTGGPGSPLHF	TGTGCCAGCAGCACGGGGGGCCCGGGATCACCCCTCCACTTT
TRBV9	TRBJ2-5	-	TRBD1	CASSAGQEMTQYF	TGTGCCAGCAGCGCGGGACAGGAGATGACCCAGTACTTC
TRBV18	TRBJ1-1	-	-	CASSAQSVNTEAFF	TGTGCCAGCTCAGCCCAGAGCGTGAACACTGAAGCTTTCTTT
TRBV3-1/TRBV3-2	TRBJ2-2	-	TRBD1	CASSVTGGPGELFF	TGTGCCAGCAGCGTTACAGGGGGCCCCGGGGAGCTGTTTTTT
TRBV6-5	TRBJ2-7	few	TRBD1	CASSYGTGTSYEQYF	TGTGCCAGCAGTTACGGGACAGGGACCTCCTACGAGCAGTACTTC
TRBV5-1	TRBJ1-4	-	-	CASSNPTGEKLFF	TGCGCCAGCAGCAACCCGACGGGTGAAAAACTGTTTTTT
TRBV5-1	TRBJ2-3	-	TRBD2	CASTPAGSKEDTQYF	TGCGCCAGCACCCCAGCGGGGTCAAAGGAGGATACGCAGTATTTT
TRBV19	TRBJ1-5	-	TRBD1	CASSKSGQGHQPQHF	TGTGCCAGTAGTAAATCGGGACAGGGCCATCAGCCCCAGCATTTT
TRBV6-2/TRBV6-3	TRBJ1-2	-	TRBD1	CASSAGQGGYGYTF	TGTGCCAGCAGTGCCGGACAGGGAGGCTATGGCTACACCTTC
TRBV5-1	TRBJ1-1	-	TRBD1	CASSLLPGTGNTEAFF	TGCGCCAGCAGCTTACTACCCGGGACAGGGAACACTGAAGCTTTCTTT
TRBV19	TRBJ1-4	-	-	CASSISEGFAGNEKLFF	TGTGCCAGTAGTATATCCGAAGGGTTTGCAGGGAATGAAAAACTGTTTTTT
TRBV13	TRBJ2-5	-	TRBD2	CASSPGLAGQETQYF	TGTGCCAGCAGCCCGGGACTAGCGGGGCAAGAGACCCAGTACTTC
TRBV5-1	TRBJ2-3	-	TRBD2	CASSLTAGGPVDTQYF	TGCGCCAGCAGCTTGACGGCGGGGGGGCCAGTTGATACGCAGTATTTT
TRBV5-8	TRBJ2-7	-	TRBD1	CASSLRTGPSYEQYF	TGTGCCAGCAGCTTGAGGACAGGACCTTCCTACGAGCAGTACTTC
TRBV5-6	TRBJ2-5	-	-	CASSLDLQGGETQYF	TGTGCCAGCAGCTTGGATTTGCAGGGTGGGGAGACCCAGTACTTC
TRBV7-3	TRBJ2-7	-	TRBD1	CASSLGGTGDKQYF	TGTGCCAGCAGCTTAGGGGGAACAGGGGATAAGCAGTACTTC
TRBV27	TRBJ1-1	-	-	CASSLSMNRANTEAFF	TGTGCCAGCAGTTTATCGATGAACAGGGCAAACACTGAAGCTTTCTTT
TRBV9	TRBJ2-2	-	TRBD2	CASSYGLAGTGELFF	TGTGCCAGCAGTTATGGACTAGCGGGGACCGGGGAGCTGTTTTTT
TRBV5-1	TRBJ2-6	-	TRBD1	CASSPGTDLANVLTF	TGCGCCAGCAGCCCGGGGACAGATCTCGCCAACGTCCTGACTTTC
TRBV19	TRBJ2-1	-	TRBD2	CASSKTGLAANNEQFF	TGTGCCAGTAGTAAAACCGGACTAGCGGCAAACAATGAGCAGTTCTTC
TRBV30	TRBJ1-1	-	-	CAWRRGAVLNTEAFF	TGTGCCTGGAGGCGGGGGGCTGTGCTGAACACTGAAGCTTTCTTT
TRBV12-5	TRBJ2-5	-	-	CASQTGGPVTETQYF	TGTGCTAGTCAAACGGGCGGGCCGGTCACGGAGACCCAGTACTTC
TRBV6-5	TRBJ2-7	-	-	CASRPGGQGQSHLGF	TGTGCCAGCAGACCCGGGGGGCAGGGGCAATCTCATTTGGGCTTC
TRBV6-6	TRBJ1-6	-	TRBD1	CASSQNRGQSPLHF	TGTGCCAGCAGCCAAAACAGGGGGCAATCACCCCTCCACTTT
TRBV29-1	TRBJ2-7	once	TRBD1	CSVAGQEYTYEQYF	TGCAGCGTTGCGGGACAGGAGTATACCTACGAGCAGTACTTC
TRBV7-6	TRBJ2-7	once	-	CASSLDTPGDPYEQYF	TGTGCCAGCAGCTTAGACACACCGGGGGACCCCTACGAGCAGTACTTC
TRBV29-1	TRBJ1-1	-	-	CSVFPVHGYTEAFF	TGCAGCGTCTTTCCGGTTCATGGTTACACTGAAGCTTTCTTT
TRBV14	TRBJ2-3	once	-	CASSQDLHGGADTQYF	TGTGCCAGCAGCCAAGATCTGCACGGGGGAGCAGATACGCAGTATTTT
TRBV10-3	TRBJ2-1	-	-	CAISESDRRADEQFF	TGTGCCATCAGTGAGTCGGACCGCAGGGCCGATGAGCAGTTCTTC
TRBV27	TRBJ1-3	-	-	CASRNAGSGNTIYF	TGTGCCAGCCGAAACGCGGGCTCTGGAAACACCATATATTTT